Below, 25 T cell receptor beta chains from the same sample are listed, as sequenced in a study of regulatory T cells in long-lasting Graves disease. Time point meaning: newly diagnosed GD, antithyroid drugs for less than 3 months. Isolated PBMC RNA provided the starting material for the TCR library. Construction of TCR beta libraries relied on iRepertoire HTBI primers and on Arm-PCR targeting CDR3 regions. MiXCR, run by TCRdb on the multiplex PCR reads, gives a single entry per CDR3 protein. The sample carries hundreds of thousands of distinct CDR3 sequences, approximately 15% recorded once. The same sample was also studied in work on T cells in Graves' hyperthyroidism and ophthalmopathy.

This material consisted of peripheral blood mononuclear cells (PBMCs), taken at new diagnosis, from a patient treated with antithyroid drugs. Receptors were obtained from a woman aged 30 to 39 with Graves disease.

This clonotype was observed at least ten times. The rearrangement uses TRBV28 and TRBJ1-2; 8 bases are shared with TRBD1. The CDR3 extends over 16 amino acids. Germline lookup yields CDR1 MDHEN and CDR2 SYDVKM. The J segment lost 5 bases and the V segment lost 7 bases, leaving 15 bases of the junction unmatched. CDR3 protein: CASTGRGRRGLYGYTF. CDR3 coding DNA: TGTGCCAGCACCGGAAGGGGGCGCAGGGGGCTTTATGGCTACACCTTC.

The chain couples TRBV7-2 to TRBJ1-2; tentative D call: TRBD1 (5 bases). Trimming cost V 5 bases and J 1 base, with 14 bases left between them. CDR3 length: 15 residues. CDR1 is SGHTA and CDR2 is FQGNSA in the germline V gene. Here the CDR3 DNA reads TGTGCCAGCAGCCCCAGAGGGGTGGATAACTATGGCTACACCTTC. This translates into CASSPRGVDNYGYTF. Complete variable domain (other parts from reference TRBV7-2 and TRBJ1-2): GAGVSQSPSNKVTEKGKDVELRCDPISGHTALYWYRQSLGQGLEFLIYFQGNSAPDKSGLPSDRFSAERTGGSVSTLTIQRTQQEDSAVYLCASSPRGVDNYGYTFGSGTRLTVV.

For this clonotype: A much larger clone differs by one base, so this may be a read error. This chain joins TRBV20-1 and TRBJ2-1, with D possibly matching TRBD2 (5 bases). The CDR3 has 15 amino acids. Germline CDR1 DFQATT, CDR2 SNEGSKA (reference sequence). CDR3 DNA sequence: TGCAGTGCTAGAGTCGGCGGGTTGGGGTACAATGAGCAGTCCTTC. Translated: CSARVGGLGYNEQSF.

Many counts were recorded for this clonotype. This chain uses TRBV2 with TRBJ2-1; no definite D call. CDR3 length: 14 residues. In germline, CDR1 is SNHLY, CDR2 FYNNEI. The germline V and J ends were trimmed by 8 bases and 10 bases, with 21 bases remaining between them. CDR3 amino acids: CASLKGPARAEQFF. The CDR3 DNA reads as TGTGCCAGCTTAAAAGGACCCGCGCGTGCCGAGCAGTTCTTC.

This clonotype has more than one count but fewer than ten. The chain recombines TRBV18 with TRBJ1-4; 8 nucleotides agree with TRBD1. CDR3 size: 16 residues. CDR1 KGHSH and CDR2 LQKENI come from the germline V gene. The trim removed 6 bases at V and 10 bases at J, leaving 16 bases unmatched. The CDR3 DNA follows: TGTGCCAGCTCGCAAGCCGGGACAGGTCTTTGGGGAAAACTGTTTTTT. It translates to CASSQAGTGLWGKLFF.

The sample holds many counts of this clonotype. This chain joins TRBV6-1 and TRBJ1-5; perhaps TRBD1 as D (6 bases). CDR3 length: 13 amino acids. V dropped 6 bases and J dropped 7 bases, with 13 bases sitting between them. Germline CDR1 reads MNHNS; CDR2 reads SASEGT. This CDR3 is CASSTQGGQPQHF. In DNA form, the CDR3 reads TGTGCCAGCAGCACACAGGGAGGGCAGCCCCAGCATTTT.

The chain recombines TRBV28 with TRBJ2-3; TRBD1 matches at 8 bases. The germline V gene has CDR1 MDHEN and CDR2 SYDVKM. Losses at the gene ends were 6 bases for V and 1 base for J; bases not matched to a gene: 6. The CDR3 contains 15 residues. The CDR3 DNA reads as TGTGCCAGCAGATCCCCGGGACAGGGCACAGATACGCAGTATTTT. Its translation: CASRSPGQGTDTQYF.

V and J are TRBV15 and TRBJ2-1; 10 bases are shared with TRBD2. Trimming took 0 bases from V and 4 from J; bases not matched to a gene: 9. This CDR3 is 18 amino acids long. Germline CDR1 is LNHNV and CDR2 is YYDKDF (reference sequence). The CDR3 loop is CATSRDWPSGSVYNEQFF. In nucleotides, the CDR3 is TGTGCCACCAGCAGAGATTGGCCTAGCGGGAGTGTTTACAATGAGCAGTTCTTC.

The chain uses TRBV20-1 and TRBJ1-2; TRBD1 matches at 9 bases. The CDR3 is 12 amino acids. Trimming at V came to 5 bases and at J to 6 bases, leaving 4 bases not matched to a gene. In germline, CDR1 is DFQATT, CDR2 SNEGSKA (reference sequence). In DNA form, the CDR3 reads TGCAGTGCTGGGACAGGGTTTGATGGCTACACCTTC. Its protein product is CSAGTGFDGYTF.

A few counts support this clonotype. The chain employs TRBV9 and TRBJ1-2; D gene unclear. This CDR3 has 14 residues. V lost 0 bases, J lost 4 bases, and 10 bases lay in between. Germline CDR1 is SGDLS and CDR2 is YYNGEE. The CDR3 reads CASSVVPGSYGYTF. In nucleotides, the CDR3 is TGTGCCAGCAGCGTAGTGCCAGGTTCCTATGGCTACACCTTC.

This sequence joins TRBV6-2 or TRBV6-3 and TRBJ1-2; D call uncertain. V lost 2 bases to trimming and J lost 6 bases, with 10 bases between them. The CDR3 contains 13 residues. Germline CDR1 MNHEY, CDR2 SVGEGT. The CDR3 sequence: CASSYGPENGYTF. In DNA form, the CDR3 reads TGTGCCAGCAGTTACGGTCCCGAAAATGGCTACACCTTC.

This clonotype showed up many times. The rearrangement uses TRBV5-1 and TRBJ2-2; 8 nucleotides align to TRBD2. With V trimmed by 1 base and J by 1 base, 6 bases remained unmatched. The germline V gene encodes CDR1 SGHRS and CDR2 YFSETQ. The CDR3 runs to 17 residues. In DNA form, the CDR3 reads TGCGCCAGCAGCTTGAATAGCGGGACCAGGAACACCGGGGAGCTGTTTTTT. Encoded protein: CASSLNSGTRNTGELFF.

Many counts were recorded for this clonotype. V gene TRBV11-2 combines with J gene TRBJ2-7; the match to TRBD2 covers 13 bases. V was pared by 4 bases and J by 6 bases, with 3 bases of the junction left unmatched. The CDR3 runs to 14 residues. Looked up from germline, CDR1 is SGHAT and CDR2 is FQNNGV. CDR3 loop: CASSSRLAGGEQYF. The DNA for the CDR3 is TGTGCCAGCAGCTCAAGACTAGCGGGAGGCGAGCAGTACTTC.

The chain joins TRBV20-1 to TRBJ1-6; 7 bases fit TRBD1. CDR3 length equals 16 residues. Germline V gene lookup returns CDR1 DFQATT and CDR2 SNEGSKA (reference sequence). Unmatched junction bases numbered 7, after V lost 0 bases and J lost 5 bases. CDR3 protein: CSARERGLANNSPLHF. Here the CDR3 DNA reads TGCAGTGCTAGAGAGAGGGGGCTAGCAAATAATTCACCCCTCCACTTT.

This clonotype has a count of ten or more. V usage is TRBV28 and J usage is TRBJ1-2; TRBD1 agrees at 8 bases. CDR3 length: 16 residues. V shed 2 bases, J shed 7 bases, and the junction held 12 bases outside the gene matches. CDR1 is MDHEN and CDR2 is SYDVKM in the germline V gene. The CDR3 is CASSLGRRGLVLGYTF. The CDR3 nucleotides read TGTGCCAGCAGTTTAGGGCGCAGGGGGCTTGTTCTTGGCTACACCTTC.

The chain has TRBV19 and TRBJ1-1, with a possible D match to TRBD1 (6 bases). The CDR3 is made up of 19 amino acids. Germline V gene data show CDR1 as LNHDA and CDR2 as SQIVND (reference sequence). V gave up 4 bases and J gave up 3 bases, with 27 bases separating them. CDR3 nucleotide sequence: TGTGCCAGTAGTAAAAGGGGTCCGGGGGCTTGGGGCCCTGACACTGAAGCTTTCTTT. Translation gives CASSKRGPGAWGPDTEAFF.

The chain recombines TRBV5-1 with TRBJ2-1; TRBD2 aligns across 8 bases. The CDR3 consists of 16 residues. The V and J ends lost 4 bases and 3 bases, in that order; junction bases with no gene match: 9. Germline lookup yields CDR1 SGHRS and CDR2 YFSETQ. DNA for the CDR3: TGCGCCAGCAGCGTGAGACTAGCGAGCAACTACAATGAGCAGTTCTTC. The encoded protein is CASSVRLASNYNEQFF.

As concerns this clonotype: The junction shows a germline mismatch at one end, possibly a read error. The chain employs TRBV2 and TRBJ2-7; the D gene is possibly TRBD1 (5 bases). Germline V gene lookup returns CDR1 SNHLY and CDR2 FYNNEI. The CDR3 runs 13 residues. The CDR3 DNA reads TGTACCAGCAGTGAAGACAGAAGATACGAGCAGTGCTTC. Translating it yields CTSSEDRRYEQCF.

This clonotype was seen a handful of times. DNA for the CDR3: TGTGCCAGCAGCGTAGCTATCGGCGGGGAGCAGTACTTC. This translates into CASSVAIGGEQYF. The chain combines TRBV9 with TRBJ2-7, with a possible D match to TRBD2 (5 bases). V lost 0 bases and J 7 bases, leaving 11 bases between the germline ends. Germline V gives CDR1 SGDLS, CDR2 YYNGEE. CDR3 size: 13 residues.

Ten or more counts support this clonotype. This chain uses TRBV3-1 with TRBJ1-1; 8 nucleotides agree with TRBD1. The CDR3 is 16 amino acids. V shed 4 bases, J shed 2 bases, and the junction held 9 bases outside the gene matches. The germline V gene has CDR1 LGHDT and CDR2 YNNKEL (reference sequence). The DNA for the CDR3 is TGTGCCAGCAGCCCAGGCTCACAGGGGGGTAACACTGAAGCTTTCTTT. As protein: CASSPGSQGGNTEAFF.

V is TRBV29-1 and J is TRBJ1-5; D unclear. CDR1 SQVTM and CDR2 ANQGSEA come from the germline V gene. V was pared by 4 bases and J by 4 bases, with 11 bases between. CDR3 length: 13 residues. The CDR3 DNA sequence: TGCAGCGTTGCCCCCGGGCTGAATCAGCCCCAGCATTTT. Translating gives CSVAPGLNQPQHF.

This clonotype showed up just a few times. The chain links TRBV5-1 to TRBJ2-1, with 8 bases identical to TRBD1. CDR1 is SGHRS, CDR2 YFSETQ, per germline. The J segment lost 5 bases and the V segment lost 1 base, leaving 8 bases of the junction unmatched. The CDR3 is 16 amino acids. The CDR3 nucleotides read TGCGCCAGCAGCTTGAGCCCCATGACAGGGGACAATGAGCAGTTCTTC. Its translation: CASSLSPMTGDNEQFF.

This chain uses TRBV4-1 with TRBJ1-3, with D possibly being TRBD1 (5 bases). The germline CDR1 and CDR2 sequences are MGHRA and YSYEKL. The CDR3 runs to 15 residues. Trimming removed 3 bases at V and 0 bases at J, with 9 bases between. CDR3 sequence reads: CASSHDRHSGNTIYF. The CDR3 DNA is TGCGCCAGCAGCCACGACAGACACTCTGGAAACACCATATATTTT.

The chain combines TRBV27 with TRBJ2-2; D is possibly TRBD1 (5 bases). Germline V lookup: CDR1 MNHEY, CDR2 SMNVEV (reference sequence). The V end was cut by 2 bases, the J end by 7 bases, with 14 bases between. CDR3 length equals 15 residues. Here the CDR3 reads CASSLPGIRGGELFF. The DNA for the CDR3 is TGTGCCAGCAGTTTACCAGGGATAAGAGGCGGGGAGCTGTTTTTT.

This clonotype was observed many times. The chain has TRBV30 and TRBJ2-1; no definite D call. Germline lookup yields CDR1 GTSNPN and CDR2 SVGIG (reference sequence). There are 15 residues in the CDR3. V gave up 2 bases and J gave up 6 bases, with 17 bases separating them. The CDR3 DNA sequence: TGTGCCTGGAGTAAAGGGTTTCTCAAGGGCAATGAGCAGTTCTTC. Encoded protein: CAWSKGFLKGNEQFF.